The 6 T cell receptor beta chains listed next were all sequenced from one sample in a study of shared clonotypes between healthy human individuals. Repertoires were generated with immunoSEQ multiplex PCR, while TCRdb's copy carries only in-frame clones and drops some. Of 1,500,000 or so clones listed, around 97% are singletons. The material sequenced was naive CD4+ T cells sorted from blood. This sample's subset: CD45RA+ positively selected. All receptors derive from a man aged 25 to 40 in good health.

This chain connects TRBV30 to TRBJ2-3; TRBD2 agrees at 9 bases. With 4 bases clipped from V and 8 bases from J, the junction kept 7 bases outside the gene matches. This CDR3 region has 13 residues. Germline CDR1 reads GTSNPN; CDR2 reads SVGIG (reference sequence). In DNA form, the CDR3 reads TGTGCCTGGAACGCGGGAGGGCTAACTACGCAGTATTTT. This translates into CAWNAGGLTTQYF.

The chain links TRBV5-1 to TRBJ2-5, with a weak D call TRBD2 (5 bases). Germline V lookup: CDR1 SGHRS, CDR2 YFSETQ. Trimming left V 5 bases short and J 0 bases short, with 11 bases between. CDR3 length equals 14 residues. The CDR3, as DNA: TGCGCCAGCAGTCTAGCCAGCAACCAAGAGACCCAGTACTTC. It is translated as CASSLASNQETQYF.

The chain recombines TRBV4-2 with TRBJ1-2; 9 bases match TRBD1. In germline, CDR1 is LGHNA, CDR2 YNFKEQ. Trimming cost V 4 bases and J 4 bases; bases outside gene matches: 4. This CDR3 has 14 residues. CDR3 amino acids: CASSPGQGVYGYTF. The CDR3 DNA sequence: TGTGCCAGCAGCCCGGGACAGGGAGTCTATGGCTACACCTTC.

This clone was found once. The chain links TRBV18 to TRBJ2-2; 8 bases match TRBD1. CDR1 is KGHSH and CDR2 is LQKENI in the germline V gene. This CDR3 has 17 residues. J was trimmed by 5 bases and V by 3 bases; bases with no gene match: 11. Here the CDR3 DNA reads TGTGCCAGCTCACCCGTACGGACAGGGAAAACAACCGGGGAGCTGTTTTTT. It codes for CASSPVRTGKTTGELFF. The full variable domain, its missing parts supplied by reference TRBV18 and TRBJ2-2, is NAGVMQNPRHLVRRRGQEARLRCSPMKGHSHVYWYRQLPEEGLKFMVYLQKENIIDESGMPKERFSAEFPKEGPSILRIQQVVRGDSAAYFCASSPVRTGKTTGELFFGEGSRLTVL.

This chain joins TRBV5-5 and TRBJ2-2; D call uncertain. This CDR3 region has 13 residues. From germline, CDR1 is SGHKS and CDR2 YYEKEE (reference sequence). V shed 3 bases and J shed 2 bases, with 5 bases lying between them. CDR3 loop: CASSYYNTGELFF. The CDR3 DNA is TGTGCCAGCAGCTACTATAACACCGGGGAGCTGTTTTTT.

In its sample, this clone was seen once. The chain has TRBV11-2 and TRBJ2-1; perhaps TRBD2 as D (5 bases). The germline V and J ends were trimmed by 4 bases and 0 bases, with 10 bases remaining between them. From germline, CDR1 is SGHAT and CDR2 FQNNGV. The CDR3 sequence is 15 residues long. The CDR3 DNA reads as TGTGCCAGCAGCTCCCTCGGGAACTCCTACAATGAGCAGTTCTTC. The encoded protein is CASSSLGNSYNEQFF.